The 5 T cell receptor beta chains in this list originate from one sample, sequenced in a study of T-cell memory formation after mild COVID-19. From the 5' RACE reads, TCRdb called clonotypes with MiXCR, one entry per CDR3 protein. The data show fewer than 140,000 distinct CDR3 sequences, with roughly 12% seen just once and around 27% held by the top ten. The sequenced material came from PBMCs or a T cell subset sorted from them (not recorded which). These TCRs come from an adult woman who had mild COVID-19 (a few samples of this study predate the infection). Cell type and time point are not known.

This chain connects TRBV20-1 to TRBJ2-7; D not resolved. Germline V lookup: CDR1 DFQATT, CDR2 SNEGSKA (reference sequence). The CDR3 runs to 14 residues. V lost 1 base and J 0 bases, leaving 10 bases between the germline ends. The CDR3, as DNA: TGCAGTGCTAGAGTACGAGCGTCCTCCTACGAGCAGTACTTC. This sequence encodes CSARVRASSYEQYF.

This chain connects TRBV9 to TRBJ2-2, with 8 bases matching TRBD2. The CDR3 spans 15 residues. Germline V gene lookup returns CDR1 SGDLS and CDR2 YYNGEE. The V segment lost 2 bases and the J segment 3 bases; nucleotides outside the gene matches: 3. CDR3 in amino acids: CASSVSGSDTGELFF. The CDR3 bases are TGTGCCAGCAGCGTGAGCGGGAGCGACACCGGGGAGCTGTTTTTT.

Comment on this clonotype: This sequence may be a read error, since a much larger clone differs from it by one base. The genes are TRBV5-1 and TRBJ2-1, with D maybe TRBD2 (5 bases). CDR3 size: 16 residues. The germline V gene has CDR1 SGHRS and CDR2 YFSETQ. CDR3 in DNA: TGCGACAGCAGCTTGGAGGCAGGAGGCTCCTACAATGAGCAGTTCTTC. This codes for CDSSLEAGGSYNEQFF.

V is TRBV5-5 and J is TRBJ1-2; D remains ambiguous. Germline values: CDR1 SGHKS, CDR2 YYEKEE (reference sequence). The CDR3 has 17 residues. The ends were cut back, 0 bases at V and 7 bases at J, with 22 bases in the middle. CDR3 loop: CASSLDWTGSNILGYTF. The CDR3, as DNA: TGTGCCAGCAGCTTGGACTGGACCGGTAGTAACATCCTTGGCTACACCTTC. The full variable domain, its missing parts supplied by reference TRBV5-5 and TRBJ1-2, is DAGVTQSPTHLIKTRGQQVTLRCSPISGHKSVSWYQQVLGQGPQFIFQYYEKEERGRGNFPDRFSARQFPNYSSELNVNALLLGDSALYLCASSLDWTGSNILGYTFGSGTRLTVV.

This clonotype was seen at least ten times. For the CDR3, the DNA is TGCAGCGTTACAGGGACAGGGAAGGAAACCTACGAGCAGTACTTC. Amino acids: CSVTGTGKETYEQYF. The chain combines TRBV29-1 with TRBJ2-7; 9 bases line up with TRBD1. The V segment lost 5 bases and the J segment 2 bases; nucleotides outside the gene matches: 10. CDR1 and CDR2 (germline): SQVTM, ANQGSEA. There are 15 residues in the CDR3.